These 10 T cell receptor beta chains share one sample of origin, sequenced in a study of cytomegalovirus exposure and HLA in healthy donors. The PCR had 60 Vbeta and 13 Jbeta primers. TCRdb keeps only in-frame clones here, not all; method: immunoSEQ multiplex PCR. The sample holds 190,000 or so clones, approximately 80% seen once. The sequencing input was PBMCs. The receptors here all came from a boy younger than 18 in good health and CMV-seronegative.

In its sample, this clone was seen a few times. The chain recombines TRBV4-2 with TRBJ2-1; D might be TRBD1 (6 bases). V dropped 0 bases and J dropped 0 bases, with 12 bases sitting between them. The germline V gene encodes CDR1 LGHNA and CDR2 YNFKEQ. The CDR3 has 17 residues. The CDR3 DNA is TGTGCCAGCAGCCAAGAACCTGGGGGCGGCTCCTACAATGAGCAGTTCTTC. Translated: CASSQEPGGGSYNEQFF.

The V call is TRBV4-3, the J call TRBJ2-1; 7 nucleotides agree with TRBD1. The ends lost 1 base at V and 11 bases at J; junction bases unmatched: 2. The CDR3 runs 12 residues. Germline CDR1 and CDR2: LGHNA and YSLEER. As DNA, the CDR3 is TGCGCCAGCAGCCAAGGACAGGGTAAGCAGTTCTTC. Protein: CASSQGQGKQFF.

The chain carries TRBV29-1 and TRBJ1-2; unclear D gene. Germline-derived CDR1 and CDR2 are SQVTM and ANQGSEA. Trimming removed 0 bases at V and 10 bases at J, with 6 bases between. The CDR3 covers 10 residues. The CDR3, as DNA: TGCAGCGTTGAAGAACTCGTCTACACCTTC. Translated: CSVEELVYTF.

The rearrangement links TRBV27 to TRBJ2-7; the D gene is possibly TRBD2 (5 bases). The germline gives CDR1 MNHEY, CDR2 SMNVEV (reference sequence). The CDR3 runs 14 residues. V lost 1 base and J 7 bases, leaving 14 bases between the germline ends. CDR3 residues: CASSLLGGEGEQYF. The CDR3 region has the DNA TGTGCCAGCAGTTTATTAGGAGGCGAAGGGGAGCAGTACTTC.

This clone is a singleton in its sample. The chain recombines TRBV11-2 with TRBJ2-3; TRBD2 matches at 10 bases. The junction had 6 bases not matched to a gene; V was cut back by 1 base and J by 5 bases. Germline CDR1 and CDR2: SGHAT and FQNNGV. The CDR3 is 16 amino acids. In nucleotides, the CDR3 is TGTGCCAGCAGCTTAGGTAGCGGGGGGCGTCAAGATACGCAGTATTTT. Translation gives CASSLGSGGRQDTQYF.

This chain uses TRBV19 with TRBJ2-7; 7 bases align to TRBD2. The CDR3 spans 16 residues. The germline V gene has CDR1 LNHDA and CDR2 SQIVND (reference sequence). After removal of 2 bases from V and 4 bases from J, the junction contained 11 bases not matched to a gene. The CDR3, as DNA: TGTGCCAGTAGTATAAAAGGGCCGGGGGGAGGGTACGAGCAGTACTTC. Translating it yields CASSIKGPGGGYEQYF.

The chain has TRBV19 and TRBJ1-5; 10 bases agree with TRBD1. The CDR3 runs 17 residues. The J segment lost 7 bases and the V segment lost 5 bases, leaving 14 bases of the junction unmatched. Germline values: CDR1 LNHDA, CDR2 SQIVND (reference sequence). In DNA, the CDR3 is TGTGCCAGTAGTCCCCTTCCGGGACAGGGGAGAGGACAGCCCCAGCATTTT. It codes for CASSPLPGQGRGQPQHF.

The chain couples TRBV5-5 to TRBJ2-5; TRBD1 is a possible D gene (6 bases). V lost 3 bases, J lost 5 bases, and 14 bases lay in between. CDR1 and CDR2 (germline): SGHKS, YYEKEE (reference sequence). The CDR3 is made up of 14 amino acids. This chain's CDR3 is CASSSPGTTETQYF. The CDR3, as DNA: TGTGCCAGCAGCTCTCCCGGGACAACGGAGACCCAGTACTTC.

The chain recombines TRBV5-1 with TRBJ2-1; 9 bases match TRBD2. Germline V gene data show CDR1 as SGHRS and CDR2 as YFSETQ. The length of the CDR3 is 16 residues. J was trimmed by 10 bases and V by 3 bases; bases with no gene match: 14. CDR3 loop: CASSWNSGGRLGEQFF. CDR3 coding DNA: TGCGCCAGCAGCTGGAACAGCGGGGGGCGCCTCGGCGAGCAGTTCTTC.

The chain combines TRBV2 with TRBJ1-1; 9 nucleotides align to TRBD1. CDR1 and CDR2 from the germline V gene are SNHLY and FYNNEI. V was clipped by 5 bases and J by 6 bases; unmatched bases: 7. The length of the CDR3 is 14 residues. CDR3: CASSPDRGRAEAFF. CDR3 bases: TGTGCCAGCAGTCCGGACAGGGGCCGAGCTGAAGCTTTCTTT.